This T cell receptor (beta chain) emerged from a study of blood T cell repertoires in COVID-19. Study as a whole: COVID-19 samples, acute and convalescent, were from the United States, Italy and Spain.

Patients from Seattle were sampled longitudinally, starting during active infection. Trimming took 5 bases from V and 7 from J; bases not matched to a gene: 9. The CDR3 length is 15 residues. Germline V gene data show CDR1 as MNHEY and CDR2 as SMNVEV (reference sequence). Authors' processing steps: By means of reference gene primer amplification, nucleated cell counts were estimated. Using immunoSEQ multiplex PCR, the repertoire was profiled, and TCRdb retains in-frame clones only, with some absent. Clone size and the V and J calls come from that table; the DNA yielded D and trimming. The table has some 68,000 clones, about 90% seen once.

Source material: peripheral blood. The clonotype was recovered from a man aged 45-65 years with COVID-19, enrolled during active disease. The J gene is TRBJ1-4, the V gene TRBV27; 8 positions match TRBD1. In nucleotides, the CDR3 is TGTGCCAGCAGTCCATGGCAGGGGGCTGGTGAAAAACTGTTTTTT. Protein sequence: CASSPWQGAGEKLFF.